What follows describes a single T cell receptor beta chain. Other DNA sequences of this sample code for an identical CDR3. Extraction of RNA preceded its reverse transcription into cDNA, which served as the sequencing template. The repertoire was sequenced with immunoSEQ multiplex PCR; TCRdb's copy has only in-frame clones and lacks some. The sample consists of about 190,000 clones, around 65% of them appearing once. This sample was included in a study of CD8+ T cells in alopecia areata. Germline trimming cut 3 bases from V and 4 bases from J; bases unmatched to any gene: 2. Germline V gene data show CDR1 as GTSNPN and CDR2 as SVGIG (reference sequence). The CDR3 covers 12 residues. As for treatment: oral pan-JAK inhibitor, 5-10 mg twice daily.

This clonotype was obtained from a human donor with alopecia areata. The sample was CD4+ T cells sorted from blood, taken at week 4, from a patient treated with tofacitinib. This chain links TRBV30 with TRBJ2-5; 7 positions agree with TRBD1. The CDR3 sequence is CAWSRQGETQYF. CDR3 in DNA: TGTGCCTGGAGCCGACAGGGAGAGACCCAGTACTTC.